The next 8 T cell receptor beta chains were all read from a single sample in a study of graft-versus-host responses after intestinal transplantation. Sequenced by immunoSEQ multiplex PCR; TCRdb stores in-frame clones only, minus some. In the table there are tens of thousands of clones, about 94% of which are singletons. The antigens these receptors bind are not known. The sample in question was unstimulated CD8+ T cells sorted from spleen or lymph node cells, obtained before intestinal transplant. The receptor set was obtained from a human donor who received an intestinal transplant.

This chain uses TRBV9 with TRBJ2-1; 8 bases align to TRBD2. The J segment lost 8 bases and the V segment lost 0 bases, leaving 7 bases of the junction unmatched. CDR1 SGDLS and CDR2 YYNGEE come from the germline V gene. The CDR3 is 15 amino acids. The CDR3 nucleotides are TGTGCCAGCAGCGTAGAGGGGACTAGTGCTCATGAGCAGTTCTTC. Amino acids: CASSVEGTSAHEQFF.

The gene calls are TRBV18 and TRBJ1-1; no reliable D call. Trimming took 1 base from V and 0 from J, leaving 9 bases between them. CDR1 and CDR2 from the germline V gene are KGHSH and LQKENI. This CDR3 has 15 residues. The CDR3 here is CASSPQVGMNTEAFF. Written as DNA, the CDR3 is TGTGCCAGCTCACCACAAGTTGGTATGAACACTGAAGCTTTCTTT.

The chain joins TRBV10-1 to TRBJ2-2, with D perhaps matching TRBD2 (5 bases). The germline CDR1 and CDR2 sequences are WNHNN and SYGVQD (reference sequence). Trimming cost V 3 bases and J 3 bases, with 14 bases left between them. CDR3 size: 16 residues. This CDR3 reads CASSDGRVDYTGELFF. The DNA of the CDR3 is TGCGCCAGCAGTGATGGGCGGGTCGACTACACCGGGGAGCTGTTTTTT.

This clone was seen only a few times. The chain joins TRBV5-6 to TRBJ1-2, with D possibly being TRBD1 (6 bases). V was cut by 4 bases and J by 3 bases, with 13 bases left in between. CDR1 SGHDT and CDR2 YYEEEE come from the germline V gene. This CDR3 spans 14 amino acids. The CDR3 DNA follows: TGTGCCAGCAGCCACCTGGGGGGCGACTATGGCTACACCTTC. Amino acid sequence: CASSHLGGDYGYTF.

The chain is built from TRBV7-3 and TRBJ2-1; the match to TRBD2 covers 11 bases. V was clipped by 2 bases and J by 2 bases; unmatched bases: 5. Germline assignment: CDR1 SGHTA and CDR2 FQGTGA. The CDR3 runs 17 residues. CDR3 bases: TGTGCCAGCAGCTTATACCCACTAGCGGGAGCCTACAATGAGCAGTTCTTC. Amino acids: CASSLYPLAGAYNEQFF.

This chain uses TRBV6-5 with TRBJ2-1, with D maybe TRBD1 (7 bases). Germline CDR1 is MNHEY and CDR2 is SVGAGI. The CDR3 is 15 residues long. The germline V and J ends were trimmed by 6 bases and 3 bases, with 15 bases remaining between them. The CDR3: CASSQGGYYYNEQFF. The CDR3 DNA reads as TGTGCCAGCAGCCAGGGGGGATACTACTACAATGAGCAGTTCTTC.

The chain employs TRBV5-4 and TRBJ2-1; 12 positions agree with TRBD2. CDR3 length equals 18 residues. With 4 bases clipped from V and 0 bases from J, the junction kept 8 bases outside the gene matches. CDR1 is SGHNT and CDR2 is YYREEE in the germline V gene (reference sequence). CDR3 sequence (DNA): TGTGCCAGCAGCAACTCCGGGACTAGCGGGTCCTCCTACAATGAGCAGTTCTTC. The encoded protein is CASSNSGTSGSSYNEQFF.

J is TRBJ2-1 and V is TRBV2; D perhaps matches TRBD2 (6 bases). The V gene lost 10 bases and the J gene lost 3 bases, with 13 bases spanning the gap. CDR1 is SNHLY, CDR2 FYNNEI, per germline. There are 13 residues in the CDR3. The CDR3 protein is CATFSGDYNEQFF. The CDR3, as DNA: TGTGCCACCTTTTCGGGGGACTACAATGAGCAGTTCTTC.